One and the same sample provided the 25 T cell receptor beta chains below, sequenced in a study of blood T cell repertoires in COVID-19 (dated by TCRdb to the early 2020s). The library was produced with the immunoSEQ multiplex PCR assay. TCRdb mirrors the immuneACCESS table, restricted to in-frame sequences. Some clones are absent from its copies; in checked studies, under half trace to an unresolved V gene, and the reason for the others is unknown. The sample table shows about 130,000 clones, and around nine tenths are seen once. The ten largest clones capture 2% to 2.5% of the sample. Source material: PBMCs or T cells enriched from blood (not recorded which). These receptor sequences come from a woman aged 50 to 65 who had recovered from COVID-19.

This chain uses TRBV5-1 with TRBJ1-2; 9 bases map to TRBD1. The germline CDR1 and CDR2 sequences are SGHRS and YFSETQ. The CDR3 extends over 18 amino acids. Trimming cost V 2 bases and J 2 bases; bases outside gene matches: 13. The CDR3 DNA follows: TGCGCCAGCAGCTTAATGCCTCCGGGACAGGGCACCAACTATGGCTACACCTTC. Translation: CASSLMPPGQGTNYGYTF. Full variable domain (remainder filled in from reference TRBV5-1 and TRBJ1-2): KAGVTQTPRYLIKTRGQQVTLSCSPISGHRSVSWYQQTPGQGLQFLFEYFSETQRNKGNFPGRFSGRQFSNSRSEMNVSTLELGDSALYLCASSLMPPGQGTNYGYTFGSGTRLTVV.

Points on this clone: Germline and junction disagree at one end, which may indicate a read error. V usage is TRBV7-9 and J usage is TRBJ2-3; D may be TRBD2 (5 bases). The CDR3 spans 16 residues. The germline V gene encodes CDR1 SEHNR and CDR2 FQNEAQ (reference sequence). The CDR3 nucleotides read TGTGCCAGCAGTATACTTGGTGGGCCGCGGGCAGAGACGCAGTATTTT. It is translated as CASSILGGPRAETQYF.

The chain uses TRBV19 and TRBJ1-2, with D perhaps matching TRBD1 (5 bases). This CDR3 is built from 13 residues. Trimming pared 10 bases from V and 5 bases from J, leaving 17 bases between. The germline gives CDR1 LNHDA, CDR2 SQIVND (reference sequence). The CDR3 region is CATAPGKGYGYTF. CDR3 DNA sequence: TGTGCCACGGCTCCGGGCAAGGGGTATGGCTACACCTTC. The whole variable domain, remainder taken from reference TRBV19 and TRBJ1-2, is DGGITQSPKYLFRKEGQNVTLSCEQNLNHDAMYWYRQDPGQGLRLIYYSQIVNDFQKGDIAEGYSVSREKKESFPLTVTSAQKNPTAFYLCATAPGKGYGYTFGSGTRLTVV.

V and J are TRBV18 and TRBJ1-1, with 10 bases aligning to TRBD1. Germline trimming cut 4 bases from V and 5 bases from J; bases unmatched to any gene: 13. The CDR3 runs to 17 residues. Germline-derived CDR1 and CDR2 are KGHSH and LQKENI. The CDR3 is CASSHIPGQGPRTEAFF. CDR3 in DNA: TGTGCCAGCTCACACATACCGGGACAGGGGCCGAGAACTGAAGCTTTCTTT.

The V gene is TRBV4-1, the J gene TRBJ2-3; unclear D gene. Germline CDR1 and CDR2: MGHRA and YSYEKL. The CDR3 is made up of 13 amino acids. The V end was cut by 1 base, the J end by 2 bases, with 4 bases between. CDR3 DNA sequence: TGCGCCAGCAGCCAAGGTATCACAGATACGCAGTATTTT. Its protein product is CASSQGITDTQYF.

This chain uses TRBV3-1 (or the pseudogene TRBV3-2) with TRBJ2-1; TRBD2 matches 8 bases. The V and J ends lost 8 bases and 0 bases, in that order; junction bases with no gene match: 6. CDR1 and CDR2 from the germline V gene are LGHDT and YNNKEL (reference sequence). The CDR3 runs to 15 residues. CDR3 coding DNA: TGTGCCAGCGGGGGACTAGTCAGCTCCTACAATGAGCAGTTCTTC. The encoded protein is CASGGLVSSYNEQFF.

This sequence joins TRBV15 and TRBJ1-6; maybe TRBD1 (5 bases). Germline CDR1 reads LNHNV; CDR2 reads YYDKDF (reference sequence). V lost 0 bases to trimming and J lost 7 bases, with 7 bases between them. The CDR3 extends over 14 amino acids. CDR3 sequence (DNA): TGTGCCACCAGCAGAGACAGGGAAAATTCACCCCTCCACTTT. The encoded protein is CATSRDRENSPLHF.

The J gene is TRBJ2-2, the V gene TRBV2; 7 bases align to TRBD1. In germline, CDR1 is SNHLY, CDR2 FYNNEI. The CDR3 length is 12 residues. Losses at the gene ends were 6 bases for V and 5 bases for J; bases not matched to a gene: 0. The CDR3 loop is CASRTGTGELFF. In nucleotides, the CDR3 is TGTGCCAGCAGGACAGGGACCGGGGAGCTGTTTTTT.

The chain has TRBV4-2 and TRBJ2-7; D gene uncertain. The V gene lost 4 bases and the J gene lost 7 bases, with 17 bases spanning the gap. Germline-derived CDR1 and CDR2 are LGHNA and YNFKEQ. This CDR3 has 14 amino acids. CDR3 in DNA: TGTGCCAGCAGCCCCTCCGAGGTGGTTCGGGAGCAGTACTTC. As protein: CASSPSEVVREQYF.

J is TRBJ1-2 and V is TRBV5-1, with no clear D. The CDR3 length is 12 residues. The V end was cut by 5 bases, the J end by 8 bases, with 13 bases between. Germline V lookup: CDR1 SGHRS, CDR2 YFSETQ. CDR3 in amino acids: CASSSSLQGYTF. CDR3 DNA sequence: TGCGCCAGCAGTTCCTCCTTACAGGGCTACACCTTC.

The CDR3 region is CASSVDPVTGELFF. DNA of the CDR3: TGTGCCAGCAGCGTAGACCCGGTCACCGGGGAGCTGTTTTTT. This chain links TRBV9 with TRBJ2-2; D gene uncertain. Germline loops: CDR1 SGDLS, CDR2 YYNGEE. V lost 0 bases and J lost 4, with 7 bases in between. The CDR3 runs to 14 residues.

The rearrangement joins TRBV5-6 to TRBJ2-5, with 9 bases aligning to TRBD1. Germline CDR1 SGHDT, CDR2 YYEEEE. The CDR3 sequence is 14 residues long. Germline trimming cut 4 bases from V and 2 bases from J; bases unmatched to any gene: 3. Here the CDR3 reads CASSVGQGQETQYF. The CDR3 region has the DNA TGTGCCAGCAGCGTGGGACAGGGTCAAGAGACCCAGTACTTC.

The rearrangement links TRBV9 to TRBJ1-4; D unclear. The length of the CDR3 is 13 residues. The germline gives CDR1 SGDLS, CDR2 YYNGEE. Trimming removed 0 bases at V and 10 bases at J, with 10 bases between. The CDR3 region is CASSVVPSGKLFF. CDR3 DNA: TGTGCCAGCAGCGTAGTCCCGTCAGGAAAACTGTTTTTT. Full variable domain (missing parts from reference TRBV9 and TRBJ1-4): DSGVTQTPKHLITATGQRVTLRCSPRSGDLSVYWYQQSLDQGLQFLIQYYNGEERAKGNILERFSAQQFPDLHSELNLSSLELGDSALYFCASSVVPSGKLFFGSGTQLSVL.

The chain is built from TRBV30 and TRBJ2-1, with 14 bases identical to TRBD2. This CDR3 has 18 amino acids. Germline V gene data show CDR1 as GTSNPN and CDR2 as SVGIG (reference sequence). V lost 5 bases to trimming and J lost 0 bases; unmatched junction nucleotides: 9. The CDR3 spells CAWSGTSGGPSSYNEQFF. CDR3 nucleotide sequence: TGTGCCTGGTCCGGGACTAGCGGGGGCCCGAGCTCCTACAATGAGCAGTTCTTC.

This chain joins TRBV14 and TRBJ1-2, with a tentative D call TRBD1 (5 bases). CDR3 length equals 15 residues. In germline, CDR1 is SGHDN, CDR2 FVKESK. The ends were cut back, 1 base at V and 5 bases at J, with 14 bases in the middle. CDR3 nucleotides: TGTGCCAGCAGCCAAGCCGCAGGGTCCCCTTATGGCTACACCTTC. This codes for CASSQAAGSPYGYTF.

This clone has only one observation. The chain is built from TRBV19 and TRBJ2-3, with no clear D. Trimming pared 5 bases from V and 4 bases from J, leaving 10 bases between. The CDR3 length is 13 residues. CDR1 and CDR2 from the germline V gene are LNHDA and SQIVND (reference sequence). The CDR3 spells CASSYASADTQYF. Here the CDR3 DNA reads TGTGCCAGTAGTTACGCCAGTGCAGATACGCAGTATTTT.

V usage is TRBV9 and J usage is TRBJ2-3; 13 nucleotides agree with TRBD2. V lost 3 bases and J lost 13; bases outside the gene matches: 5. This CDR3 spans 13 amino acids. CDR1 is SGDLS, CDR2 YYNGEE, per germline. CDR3 sequence reads: CASSGLAGGYKYF. The DNA for the CDR3 is TGTGCCAGCAGCGGACTAGCGGGGGGATACAAGTATTTT.

This chain uses TRBV11-3 with TRBJ1-1, with D possibly being TRBD1 (5 bases). V was pared by 5 bases and J by 4 bases, with 14 bases between. Per germline, CDR1 SGHNT and CDR2 YENEEA. The CDR3 sequence is 14 residues long. CDR3 sequence (DNA): TGTGCCAGCAGCCCCAACGGGGGGGTCACTGAAGCTTTCTTT. Its protein product is CASSPNGGVTEAFF. The whole variable domain, remainder taken from reference TRBV11-3 and TRBJ1-1, is EAGVVQSPRYKIIEKKQPVAFWCNPISGHNTLYWYLQNLGQGPELLIRYENEEAVDDSQLPKDRFSAERLKGVDSTLKIQPAELGDSAVYLCASSPNGGVTEAFFGQGTRLTVV.

The chain combines TRBV29-1 with TRBJ2-7; 11 bases are shared with TRBD1. Trimming at V came to 5 bases and at J to 6 bases, leaving 3 bases not matched to a gene. CDR1 is SQVTM and CDR2 is ANQGSEA in the germline V gene. The CDR3 consists of 12 residues. This CDR3 reads CSVTGTGGEQYF. CDR3 DNA: TGCAGCGTTACCGGGACAGGGGGCGAGCAGTACTTC.

This clone was counted only a few times. The V call is TRBV12-3 or TRBV12-4, the J call TRBJ2-6; no clear D gene. With 7 bases removed from V and 3 bases from J, the gap between germline ends came to 4 bases. This CDR3 has 12 amino acids. The CDR3, as DNA: TGTGCCAGCACAGATGGGGCCAACGTCCTGACTTTC. It yields the protein CASTDGANVLTF.

V is TRBV19 and J is TRBJ2-7, with 7 bases identical to TRBD1. The CDR3 consists of 14 residues. From germline, CDR1 is LNHDA and CDR2 SQIVND (reference sequence). The J segment lost 2 bases and the V segment lost 3 bases, leaving 4 bases of the junction unmatched. CDR3 DNA sequence: TGTGCCAGTAGTATCGACAGGGATGCCTACGAGCAGTACTTC. The encoded protein is CASSIDRDAYEQYF.

V and J are TRBV7-2 and TRBJ1-2, with D tentatively TRBD1 (6 bases). Deletions cut 5 bases from V and 7 bases from J, with 17 bases between. Germline CDR1 is SGHTA and CDR2 is FQGNSA. The CDR3 spans 14 residues. The CDR3 DNA follows: TGTGCCAGCAGCCCTAGCCTACAGGGACCTGGCTACACCTTC. It translates to CASSPSLQGPGYTF. The variable domain in full, completed from reference TRBV7-2 and TRBJ1-2, reads GAGVSQSPSNKVTEKGKDVELRCDPISGHTALYWYRQSLGQGLEFLIYFQGNSAPDKSGLPSDRFSAERTGGSVSTLTIQRTQQEDSAVYLCASSPSLQGPGYTFGSGTRLTVV.

This clone was seen only a few times. The chain recombines TRBV7-2 with TRBJ1-5; D is possibly TRBD1 (5 bases). Germline V lookup: CDR1 SGHTA, CDR2 FQGNSA. Trimming stripped 1 base from V and 0 bases from J, with 7 bases between. The CDR3 runs 15 residues. CDR3 bases: TGTGCCAGCAGCTTAGGACAGTATAGCAATCAGCCCCAGCATTTT. Protein product: CASSLGQYSNQPQHF.

J is TRBJ2-2 and V is TRBV7-2; TRBD2 matches 8 bases. This CDR3 is 16 amino acids long. The V segment lost 2 bases and the J segment 2 bases; nucleotides outside the gene matches: 4. Germline CDR1 is SGHTA and CDR2 is FQGNSA. CDR3 in DNA: TGTGCCAGCAGCTTATGGGCGGGGGGAAACACCGGGGAGCTGTTTTTT. It specifies CASSLWAGGNTGELFF.

The V and J genes are TRBV9 and TRBJ1-2; D is ambiguous. The CDR3 has 16 residues. Between the trimmed V and J ends, which lost 0 bases and 1 base, there was a span of 13 bases. The germline V gene has CDR1 SGDLS and CDR2 YYNGEE. In nucleotides, the CDR3 is TGTGCCAGCAGCGTAGATCCTGGGCGGGATAACTATGGCTACACCTTC. It translates to CASSVDPGRDNYGYTF.